This TCR beta chain is from a study of beta chain features in type 1 diabetes. Sorting based on CD45RO/CCR7/CD25/CD127/CD95/CD27 separated CD4+ naive, central memory, regulatory and stem cell-like memory cells. As concerns this clone: Its antigen is still unknown.

Sequencing targeted expressed TCRB transcripts, as all isolated RNA had been reverse transcribed. Assay: immunoSEQ multiplex PCR; the TCRdb copy retains only in-frame clones and omits some. The data show about 140,000 clones, 10% to 15% seen once. Study results and caveats: Moderately but significantly shorter TCRB CDR3s were found in Type 1 diabetes patients in all four CD4+ subsets.

The CDR3 totals 11 residues. The V gene lost 5 bases and the J gene lost 5 bases, with 6 bases spanning the gap. Looked up from germline, CDR1 is SGHVS and CDR2 is FNYEAQ. The sample comprised central memory CD4+ T cells from blood. V and J are TRBV7-6 and TRBJ2-5; no clear D gene. This TCR was recovered from a young man with type 1 diabetes. Here the CDR3 reads CASSALETQYF. CDR3 bases: TGTGCCAGCAGCGCCCTGGAGACCCAGTACTTC.